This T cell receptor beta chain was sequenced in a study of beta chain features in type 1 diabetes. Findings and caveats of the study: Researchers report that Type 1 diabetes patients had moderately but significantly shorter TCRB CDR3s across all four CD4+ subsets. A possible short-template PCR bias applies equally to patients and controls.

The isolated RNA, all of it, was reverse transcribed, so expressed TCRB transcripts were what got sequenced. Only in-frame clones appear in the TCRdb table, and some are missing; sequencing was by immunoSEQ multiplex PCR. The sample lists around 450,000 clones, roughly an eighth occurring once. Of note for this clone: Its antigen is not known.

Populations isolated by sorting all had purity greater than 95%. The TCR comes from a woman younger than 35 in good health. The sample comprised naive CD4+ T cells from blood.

CDR3 sequence (DNA): TGTGCCACCAGCAGGCGGGACCGCACCTATGGCTACACCTTC. Translating it yields CATSRRDRTYGYTF. V usage is TRBV15 and J usage is TRBJ1-2, with D tentatively TRBD1 (5 bases). Germline loops: CDR1 LNHNV, CDR2 YYDKDF (reference sequence). The ends were cut back, 3 bases at V and 4 bases at J, with 12 bases in the middle. CDR3 length: 14 residues.